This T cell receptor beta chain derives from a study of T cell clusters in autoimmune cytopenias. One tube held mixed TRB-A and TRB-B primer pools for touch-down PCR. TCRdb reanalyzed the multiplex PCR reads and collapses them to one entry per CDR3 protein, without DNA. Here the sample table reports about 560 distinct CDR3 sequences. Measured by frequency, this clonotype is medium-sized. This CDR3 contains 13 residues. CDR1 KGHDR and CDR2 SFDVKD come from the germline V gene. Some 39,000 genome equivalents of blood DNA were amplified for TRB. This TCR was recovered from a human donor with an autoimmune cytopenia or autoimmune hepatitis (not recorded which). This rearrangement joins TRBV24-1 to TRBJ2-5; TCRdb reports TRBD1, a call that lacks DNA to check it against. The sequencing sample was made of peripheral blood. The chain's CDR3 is CATSGTGVETQYF.